The sequence of this T cell receptor (beta chain) was determined in a study of shared clonotypes between healthy human individuals. Germline values: CDR1 MNHNS, CDR2 SASEGT. CDR3 length: 15 residues. Trimming shortened V by 4 bases and J by 3 bases, and 14 bases separated the two germline ends. Generated by immunoSEQ multiplex PCR, the TCRdb table keeps only in-frame clones and is missing some. Here the sample spans approximately 2.3 million clones, more than 80% being singletons. The TCR originated in a man aged 18 to 30 in good health. Some clones in this sample may be carry-over from other donors' samples. Material: naive CD4+ T cells from PBMCs. Subset given: CD45RA+ positively selected. The chain carries TRBV6-1 and TRBJ2-3; D unclear. CDR3 in amino acids: CASSAGGVRTDTQYF. The CDR3 DNA is TGTGCCAGCAGTGCTGGTGGGGTTCGAACAGATACGCAGTATTTT.